The present entry profiles one T cell receptor beta chain with its context. Its antigen remains unknown. Germline V gives CDR1 SGHTA, CDR2 FQGTGA. This CDR3 spans 14 amino acids. V was clipped by 5 bases and J by 0 bases, with 10 bases between them. The data belong to a study of T cell responses to AZD1222 COVID-19 vaccine. Study results and caveats: Researchers report vaccine-associated CD4 TCRs spanning spike, with dominance at 160-218 and 743-854. There were mostly white British donors and more females than males, and clonal diversity was possibly underestimated. Researchers took repertoire samples only after the peak T cell response had come. Spike-specific TCR breadth and depth were elevated following two AZD1222 doses.

Using immunoSEQ multiplex PCR, the repertoire was profiled, and TCRdb retains in-frame clones only, with some absent. The top ten hold approximately 1.4% of the sample, which has under 200,000 clones, around 92% seen once. The sequenced sample was peripheral blood, obtained on day 0 of AZD1222 vaccination. The clonotype was recovered from an adult in good health. This chain connects TRBV7-3 to TRBJ2-5; D remains unclear. The CDR3 loop is CASSPSGYQETQYF. CDR3 DNA: TGTGCCAGCAGCCCAAGTGGTTACCAAGAGACCCAGTACTTC.